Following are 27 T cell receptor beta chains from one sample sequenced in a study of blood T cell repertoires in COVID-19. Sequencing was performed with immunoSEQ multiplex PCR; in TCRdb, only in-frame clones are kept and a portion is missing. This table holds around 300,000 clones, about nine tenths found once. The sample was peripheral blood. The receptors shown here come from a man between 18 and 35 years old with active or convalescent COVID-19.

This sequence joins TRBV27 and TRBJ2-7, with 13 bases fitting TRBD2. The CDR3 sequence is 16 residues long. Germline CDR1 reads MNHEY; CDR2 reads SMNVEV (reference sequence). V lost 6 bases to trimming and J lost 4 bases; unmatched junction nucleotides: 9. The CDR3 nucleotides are TGTGCCAGCAGCTCATTTGGGACTAGCGGGATGTACGAGCAGTACTTC. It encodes CASSSFGTSGMYEQYF.

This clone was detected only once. The CDR3 DNA reads TGTGCCACCAGCAGGGGGGGAGCTCACTATGGCTACACCTTC. Its protein product is CATSRGGAHYGYTF. This chain joins TRBV15 and TRBJ1-2, with D possibly TRBD1 on 5 matching bases. CDR1 and CDR2 (germline): LNHNV, YYDKDF (reference sequence). The germline V and J ends were trimmed by 3 bases and 3 bases, with 11 bases remaining between them. This CDR3 spans 14 amino acids.

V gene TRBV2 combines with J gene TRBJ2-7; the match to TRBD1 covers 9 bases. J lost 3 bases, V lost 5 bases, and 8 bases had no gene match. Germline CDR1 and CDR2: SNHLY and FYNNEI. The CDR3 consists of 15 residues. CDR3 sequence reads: CASSNGQGLFYEQYF. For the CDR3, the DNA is TGTGCCAGCAGTAACGGACAGGGGCTATTCTACGAGCAGTACTTC. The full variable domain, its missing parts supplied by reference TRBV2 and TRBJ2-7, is EPEVTQTPSHQVTQMGQEVILRCVPISNHLYFYWYRQILGQKVEFLVSFYNNEISEKSEIFDDQFSVERPDGSNFTLKIRSTKLEDSAMYFCASSNGQGLFYEQYFGPGTRLTVT.

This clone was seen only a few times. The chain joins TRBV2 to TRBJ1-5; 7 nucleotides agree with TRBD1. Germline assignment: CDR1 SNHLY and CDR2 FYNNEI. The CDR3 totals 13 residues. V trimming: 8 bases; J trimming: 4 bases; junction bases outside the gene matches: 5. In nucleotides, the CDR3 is TGTGCCAGCGACAGGGAGGCGAATCAGCCCCAGCATTTT. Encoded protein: CASDREANQPQHF.

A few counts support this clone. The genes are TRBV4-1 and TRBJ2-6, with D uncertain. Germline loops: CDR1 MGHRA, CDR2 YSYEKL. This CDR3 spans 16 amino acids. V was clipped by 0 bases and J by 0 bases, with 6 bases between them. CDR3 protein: CASSQDWASGANVLTF. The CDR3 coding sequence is TGCGCCAGCAGCCAAGATTGGGCCTCTGGGGCCAACGTCCTGACTTTC.

The CDR3 nucleotides are TGTGCCAGCAGCCTAGGGAGCGTGGGTGAAAAACTGTTTTTT. Translating gives CASSLGSVGEKLFF. The chain uses TRBV7-8 and TRBJ1-4; D is unresolved. This CDR3 spans 14 amino acids. The germline V gene encodes CDR1 SGHVS and CDR2 FQNEAQ. V gave up 5 bases and J gave up 7 bases, with 14 bases separating them.

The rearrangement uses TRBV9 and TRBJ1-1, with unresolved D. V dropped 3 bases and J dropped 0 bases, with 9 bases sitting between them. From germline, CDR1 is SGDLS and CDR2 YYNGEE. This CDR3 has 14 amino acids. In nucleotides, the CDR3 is TGTGCCAGCAGCGAGGGAGATATGAACACTGAAGCTTTCTTT. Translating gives CASSEGDMNTEAFF.

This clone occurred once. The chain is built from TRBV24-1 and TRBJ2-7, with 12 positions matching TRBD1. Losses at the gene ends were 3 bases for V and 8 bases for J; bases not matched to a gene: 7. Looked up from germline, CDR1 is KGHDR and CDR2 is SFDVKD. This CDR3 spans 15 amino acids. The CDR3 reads CATSDPGQGARKQYF. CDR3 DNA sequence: TGTGCCACCAGTGATCCGGGACAGGGGGCTAGGAAGCAGTACTTC.

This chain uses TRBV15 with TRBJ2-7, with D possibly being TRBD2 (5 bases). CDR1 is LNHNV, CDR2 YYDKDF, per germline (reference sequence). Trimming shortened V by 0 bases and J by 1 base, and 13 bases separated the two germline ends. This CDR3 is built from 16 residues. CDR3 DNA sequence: TGTGCCACCAGCAGAGATCTTGGGAGTTTGTCCTACGAGCAGTACTTC. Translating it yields CATSRDLGSLSYEQYF.

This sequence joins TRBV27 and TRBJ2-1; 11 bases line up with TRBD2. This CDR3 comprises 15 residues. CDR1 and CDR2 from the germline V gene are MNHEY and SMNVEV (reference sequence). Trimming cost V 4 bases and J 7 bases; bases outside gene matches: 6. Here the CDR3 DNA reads TGTGCCAGCAGTTCCGGGACTAGCGGTACAAATGAGCAGTTCTTC. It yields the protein CASSSGTSGTNEQFF.

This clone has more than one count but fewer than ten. In DNA form, the CDR3 reads TGTGCCAGCAGCCTCTCGACAGGGGGGCACACAGATACGCAGTATTTT. It translates to CASSLSTGGHTDTQYF. This sequence joins TRBV7-9 and TRBJ2-3, with 9 nucleotides matching TRBD1. This CDR3 is built from 16 residues. With 5 bases clipped from V and 2 bases from J, the junction kept 8 bases outside the gene matches. The germline gives CDR1 SEHNR, CDR2 FQNEAQ (reference sequence). Full variable domain (outside the CDR3, taken from reference TRBV7-9 and TRBJ2-3): DTGVSQNPRHKITKRGQNVTFRCDPISEHNRLYWYRQTLGQGPEFLTYFQNEAQLEKSRLLSDRFSAERPKGSFSTLEIQRTEQGDSAMYLCASSLSTGGHTDTQYFGPGTRLTVL.

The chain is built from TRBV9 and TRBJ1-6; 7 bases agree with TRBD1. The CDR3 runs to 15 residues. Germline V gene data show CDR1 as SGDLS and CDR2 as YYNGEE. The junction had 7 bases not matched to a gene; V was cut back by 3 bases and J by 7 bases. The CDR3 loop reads CASSAKGAENSPLHF. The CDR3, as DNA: TGTGCCAGCAGCGCCAAGGGGGCAGAGAATTCACCCCTCCACTTT.

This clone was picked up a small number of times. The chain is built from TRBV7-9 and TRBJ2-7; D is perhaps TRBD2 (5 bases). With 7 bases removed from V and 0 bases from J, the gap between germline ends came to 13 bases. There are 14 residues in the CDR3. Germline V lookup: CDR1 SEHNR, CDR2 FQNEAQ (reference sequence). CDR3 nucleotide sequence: TGTGCCAGCAACCCGGACTCCCTCTCCTACGAGCAGTACTTC. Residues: CASNPDSLSYEQYF.

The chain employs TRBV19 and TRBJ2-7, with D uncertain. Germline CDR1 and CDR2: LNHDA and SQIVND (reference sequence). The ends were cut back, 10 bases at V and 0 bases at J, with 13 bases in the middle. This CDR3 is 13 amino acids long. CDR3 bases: TGTGCCACCGGGTGGCCCTCCTCCTACGAGCAGTACTTC. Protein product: CATGWPSSYEQYF.

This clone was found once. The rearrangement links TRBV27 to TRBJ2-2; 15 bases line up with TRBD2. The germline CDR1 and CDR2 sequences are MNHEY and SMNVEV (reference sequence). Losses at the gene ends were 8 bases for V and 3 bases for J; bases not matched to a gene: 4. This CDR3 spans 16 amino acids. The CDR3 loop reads CASRGLAGGYTGELFF. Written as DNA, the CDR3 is TGTGCCAGCCGGGGACTAGCGGGGGGTTACACCGGGGAGCTGTTTTTT.

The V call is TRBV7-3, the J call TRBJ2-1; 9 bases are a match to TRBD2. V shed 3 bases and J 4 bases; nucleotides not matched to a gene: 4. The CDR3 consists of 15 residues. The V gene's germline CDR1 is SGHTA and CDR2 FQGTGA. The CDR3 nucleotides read TGTGCCAGCAGCTTCGTAGCGGGAGCTTACAATGAGCAGTTCTTC. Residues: CASSFVAGAYNEQFF.

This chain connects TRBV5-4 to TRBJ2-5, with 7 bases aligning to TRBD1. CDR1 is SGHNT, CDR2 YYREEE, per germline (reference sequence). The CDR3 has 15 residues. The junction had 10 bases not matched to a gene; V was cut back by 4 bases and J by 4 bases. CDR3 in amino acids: CASSNPRQGRETQYF. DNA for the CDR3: TGTGCCAGCAGCAACCCTAGACAGGGACGAGAGACCCAGTACTTC.

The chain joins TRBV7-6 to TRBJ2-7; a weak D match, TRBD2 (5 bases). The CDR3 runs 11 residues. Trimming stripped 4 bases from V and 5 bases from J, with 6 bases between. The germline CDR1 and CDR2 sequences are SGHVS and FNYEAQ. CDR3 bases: TGTGCCAGCAGCTCGGAGGACGAGCAGTACTTC. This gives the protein CASSSEDEQYF. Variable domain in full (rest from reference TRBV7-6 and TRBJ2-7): GAGVSQSPRYKVTKRGQDVALRCDPISGHVSLYWYRQALGQGPEFLTYFNYEAQQDKSGLPNDRFSAERPEGSISTLTIQRTEQRDSAMYRCASSSEDEQYFGPGTRLTVT.

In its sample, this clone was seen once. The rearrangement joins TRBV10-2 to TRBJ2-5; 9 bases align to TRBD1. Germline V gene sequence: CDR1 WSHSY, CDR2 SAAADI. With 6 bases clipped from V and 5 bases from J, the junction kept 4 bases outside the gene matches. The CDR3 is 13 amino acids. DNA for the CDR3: TGCGCCAGCAGCAAAGACAGGGGGGAGACCCAGTACTTC. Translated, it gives CASSKDRGETQYF.

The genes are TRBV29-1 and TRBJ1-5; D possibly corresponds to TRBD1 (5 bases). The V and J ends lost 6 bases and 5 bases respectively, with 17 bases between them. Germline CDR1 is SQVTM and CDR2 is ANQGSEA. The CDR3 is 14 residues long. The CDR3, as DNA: TGCAGCGTGAGCTCCGGGGGAGTCGATCAGCCCCAGCATTTT. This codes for CSVSSGGVDQPQHF.

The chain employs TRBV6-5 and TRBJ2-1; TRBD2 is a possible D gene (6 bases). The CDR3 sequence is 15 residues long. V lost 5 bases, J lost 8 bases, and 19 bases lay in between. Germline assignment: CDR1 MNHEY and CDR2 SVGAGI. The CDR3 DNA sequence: TGTGCCAGCAGTCTCCGGGACTTCTACATCTATGAGCAGTTCTTC. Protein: CASSLRDFYIYEQFF.

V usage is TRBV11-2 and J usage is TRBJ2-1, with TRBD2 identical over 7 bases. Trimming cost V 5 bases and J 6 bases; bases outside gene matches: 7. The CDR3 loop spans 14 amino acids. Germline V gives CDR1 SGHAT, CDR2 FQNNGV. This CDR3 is CASSLGLVSNEQFF. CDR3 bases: TGTGCCAGCAGCCTTGGACTAGTCAGCAATGAGCAGTTCTTC.

The CDR3 sequence is CASGGTYTDTQYF. The CDR3 coding sequence is TGCGCCAGCGGCGGGACCTACACAGATACGCAGTATTTT. This chain joins TRBV10-1 and TRBJ2-3, with D perhaps TRBD2 (6 bases). The germline CDR1 and CDR2 sequences are WNHNN and SYGVQD (reference sequence). Between the trimmed V and J ends, which lost 8 bases and 2 bases, there was a span of 11 bases. The CDR3 consists of 13 residues.

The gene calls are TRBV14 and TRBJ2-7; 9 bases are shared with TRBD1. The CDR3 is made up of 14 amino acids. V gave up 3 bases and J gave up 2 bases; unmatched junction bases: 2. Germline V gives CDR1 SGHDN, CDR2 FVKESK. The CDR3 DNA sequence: TGTGCCAGCAGCCACGGGACAGGGACCTACGAGCAGTACTTC. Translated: CASSHGTGTYEQYF.

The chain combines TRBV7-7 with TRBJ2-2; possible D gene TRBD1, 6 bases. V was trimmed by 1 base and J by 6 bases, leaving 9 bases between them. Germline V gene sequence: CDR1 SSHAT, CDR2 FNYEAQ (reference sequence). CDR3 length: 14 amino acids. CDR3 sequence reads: CASSLVQGSGELFF. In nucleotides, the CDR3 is TGTGCCAGCAGCTTAGTCCAGGGGTCCGGGGAGCTGTTTTTT.

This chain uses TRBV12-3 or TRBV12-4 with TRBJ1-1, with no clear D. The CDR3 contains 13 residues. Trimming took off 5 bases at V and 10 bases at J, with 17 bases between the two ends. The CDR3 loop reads CASSGRGTLIAFF. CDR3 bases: TGTGCCAGCAGTGGACGGGGAACACTGATAGCTTTCTTT.

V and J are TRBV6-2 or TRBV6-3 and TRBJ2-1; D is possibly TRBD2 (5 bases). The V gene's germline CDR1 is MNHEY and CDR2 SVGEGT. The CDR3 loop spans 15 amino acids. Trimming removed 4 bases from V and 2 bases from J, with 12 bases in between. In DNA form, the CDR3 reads TGTGCCAGCAGTTTGGCCGGGGAAGCCTACAATGAGCAGTTCTTC. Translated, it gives CASSLAGEAYNEQFF.